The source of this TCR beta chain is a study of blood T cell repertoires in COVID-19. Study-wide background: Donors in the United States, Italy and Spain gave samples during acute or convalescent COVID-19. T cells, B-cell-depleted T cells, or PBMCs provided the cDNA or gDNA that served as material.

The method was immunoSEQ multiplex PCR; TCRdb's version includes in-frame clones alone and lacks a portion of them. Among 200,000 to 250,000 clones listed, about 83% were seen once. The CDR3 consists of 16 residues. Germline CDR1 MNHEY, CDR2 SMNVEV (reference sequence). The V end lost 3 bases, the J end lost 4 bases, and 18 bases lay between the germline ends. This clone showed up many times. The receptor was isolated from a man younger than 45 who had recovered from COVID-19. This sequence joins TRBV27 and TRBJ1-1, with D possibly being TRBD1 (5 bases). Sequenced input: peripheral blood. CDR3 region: CASSFWGGPLGTEAFF. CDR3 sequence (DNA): TGTGCCAGCAGTTTTTGGGGGGGACCCCTCGGCACTGAAGCTTTCTTT.